The subject of this entry is one T cell receptor beta chain. These data are taken from a study of CD8 T cells in Susac syndrome. When the RNA was reverse transcribed, random hexamers were used with an input of about 0.5 to 1 ug. A single record per CDR3 protein comes from TCRdb applying MiXCR to the immunoSEQ multiplex PCR reads. Of hundreds of thousands of distinct CDR3 sequences listed, approximately 89% are singletons. Sequencing of TCR beta was carried out in blood CD8+ and CD4+ T cells. The V and J ends lost 5 bases and 0 bases respectively, with 10 bases between them. The CDR3 totals 13 residues. Germline V gene lookup returns CDR1 SQVTM and CDR2 ANQGSEA.

J is TRBJ1-1 and V is TRBV29-1; D is ambiguous. The source is a human donor with multiple sclerosis. The sample comprised CD8+ T cells from PBMCs. In DNA, the CDR3 is TGCAGCGTTCCCGGTCTCGTGAACACTGAAGCTTTCTTT. Protein sequence: CSVPGLVNTEAFF.